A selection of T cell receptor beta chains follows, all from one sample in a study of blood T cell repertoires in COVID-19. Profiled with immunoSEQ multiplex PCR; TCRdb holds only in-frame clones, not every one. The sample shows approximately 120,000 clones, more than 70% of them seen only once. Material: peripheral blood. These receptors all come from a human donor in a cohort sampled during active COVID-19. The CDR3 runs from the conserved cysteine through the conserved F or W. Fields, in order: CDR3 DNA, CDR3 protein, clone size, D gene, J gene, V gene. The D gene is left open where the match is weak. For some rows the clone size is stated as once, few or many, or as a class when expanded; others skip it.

TGTGCCTGGAGTCCGGGACTAGCGGGAAGGCAGTTCTTC | CAWSPGLAGRQFF | - | TRBD2 | TRBJ2-1 | TRBV30
TGCGCCAGCAGCCCCTTTAGCGGGAGCTATGAGCAGTTCTTC | CASSPFSGSYEQFF | - | TRBD2 | TRBJ2-1 | TRBV4-3
TGTGCCAGCAGTTCTAGCGGGAGCCAAGAGACCCAGTACTTC | CASSSSGSQETQYF | - | TRBD2 | TRBJ2-5 | TRBV6-6
TGTGCCAGCAGCTTGGCCCGACTAGCGGGAGGAGGAGATACGCAGTATTTT | CASSLARLAGGGDTQYF | - | TRBD2 | TRBJ2-3 | TRBV5-5
TGTGCCTGGAGACGGACCCAGGGGGTAGATGGCTACACCTTC | CAWRRTQGVDGYTF | - | TRBD1 | TRBJ1-2 | TRBV30
TGTGCCAGTAGGGCCAGGGGATACGAGCAGTACTTC | CASRARGYEQYF | - | - | TRBJ2-7 | TRBV19
TGTGCCACCAGCATCGGACAGGGTACATTATATGGCTACACCTTC | CATSIGQGTLYGYTF | - | TRBD1 | TRBJ1-2 | TRBV15
TGTGCCAGCAGTTCCAGGTCCGGGAGGGGCTATGGCTACACCTTC | CASSSRSGRGYGYTF | - | - | TRBJ1-2 | TRBV6-5
TGTGCCAGCAGCTTACTAGCGGGGAGCTCCTACAATGAGCAGTTCTTC | CASSLLAGSSYNEQFF | - | TRBD2 | TRBJ2-1 | TRBV7-7
TGTGCCAGCAGTCCCCGGGAGGGATATGGCTACACCTTC | CASSPREGYGYTF | - | - | TRBJ1-2 | TRBV27
TGTGCCAGCTCGACAGGCCTCCGTTACGAGCAGTACTTC | CASSTGLRYEQYF | - | - | TRBJ2-7 | TRBV2
TGTGCCAGCAGTTTACAGGACTTACCCCTCCACTTT | CASSLQDLPLHF | - | - | TRBJ1-6 | TRBV28
TGCGCCAGCAGCCAAAGGGGAGCCAAAAACATTCAGTACTTC | CASSQRGAKNIQYF | few | - | TRBJ2-4 | TRBV4-1